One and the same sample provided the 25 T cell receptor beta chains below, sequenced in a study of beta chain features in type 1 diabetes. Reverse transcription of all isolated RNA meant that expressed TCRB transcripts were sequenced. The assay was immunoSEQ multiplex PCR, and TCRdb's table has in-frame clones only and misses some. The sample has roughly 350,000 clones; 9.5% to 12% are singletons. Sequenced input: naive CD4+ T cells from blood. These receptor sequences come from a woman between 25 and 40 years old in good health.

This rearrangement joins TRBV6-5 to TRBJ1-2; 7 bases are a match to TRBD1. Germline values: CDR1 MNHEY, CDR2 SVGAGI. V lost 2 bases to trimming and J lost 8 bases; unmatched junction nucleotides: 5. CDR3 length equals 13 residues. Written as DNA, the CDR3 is TGTGCCAGCAGTTACGACAGGGTGGCGGGCTACACCTTC. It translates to CASSYDRVAGYTF.

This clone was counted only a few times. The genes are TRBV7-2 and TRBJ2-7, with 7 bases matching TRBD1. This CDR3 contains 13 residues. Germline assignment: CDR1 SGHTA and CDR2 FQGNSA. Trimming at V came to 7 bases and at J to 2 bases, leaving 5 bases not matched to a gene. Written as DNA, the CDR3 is TGTGCCAGCAACCCCCAGGGGGCCTACGAGCAGTACTTC. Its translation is CASNPQGAYEQYF.

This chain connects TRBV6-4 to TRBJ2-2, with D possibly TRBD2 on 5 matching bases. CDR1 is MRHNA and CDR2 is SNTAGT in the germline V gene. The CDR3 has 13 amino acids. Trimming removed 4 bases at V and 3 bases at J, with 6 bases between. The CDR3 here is CASSGADTGELFF. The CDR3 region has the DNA TGTGCCAGCAGTGGAGCGGACACCGGGGAGCTGTTTTTT.

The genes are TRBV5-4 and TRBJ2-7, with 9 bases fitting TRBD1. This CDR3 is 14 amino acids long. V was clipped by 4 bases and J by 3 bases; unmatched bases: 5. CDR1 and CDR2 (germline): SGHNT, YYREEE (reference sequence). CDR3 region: CASSPRQGGYEQYF. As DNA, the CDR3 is TGTGCCAGCAGCCCAAGACAGGGGGGCTACGAGCAGTACTTC.

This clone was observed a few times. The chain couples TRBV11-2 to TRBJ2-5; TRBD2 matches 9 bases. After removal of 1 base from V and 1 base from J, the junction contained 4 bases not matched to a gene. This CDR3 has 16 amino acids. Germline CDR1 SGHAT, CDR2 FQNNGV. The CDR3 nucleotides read TGTGCCAGCAGCTTAGGGGGACTAGCAACCCAAGAGACCCAGTACTTC. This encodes CASSLGGLATQETQYF.

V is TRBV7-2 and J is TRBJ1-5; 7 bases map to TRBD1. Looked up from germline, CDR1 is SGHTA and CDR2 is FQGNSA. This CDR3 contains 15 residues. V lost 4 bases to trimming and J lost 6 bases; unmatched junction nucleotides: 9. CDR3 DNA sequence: TGTGCCAGCAGCTCCACCGGGACAGTAGGTCAGCCCCAGCATTTT. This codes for CASSSTGTVGQPQHF.

The CDR3 region has the DNA TGTGCCAGCACTACGGGGGGAATCCCAACCACCGGGGAGCTGTTTTTT. Its protein product is CASTTGGIPTTGELFF. The genes are TRBV28 and TRBJ2-2, with 7 bases matching TRBD2. There are 16 residues in the CDR3. The germline V gene encodes CDR1 MDHEN and CDR2 SYDVKM. Germline trimming cut 7 bases from V and 4 bases from J; bases unmatched to any gene: 12.

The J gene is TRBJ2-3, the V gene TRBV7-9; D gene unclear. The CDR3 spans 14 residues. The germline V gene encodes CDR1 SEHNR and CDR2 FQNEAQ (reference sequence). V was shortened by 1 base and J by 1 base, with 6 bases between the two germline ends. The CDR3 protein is CASSLVQGTDTQYF. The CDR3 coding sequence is TGTGCCAGCAGCTTAGTTCAGGGCACAGATACGCAGTATTTT.

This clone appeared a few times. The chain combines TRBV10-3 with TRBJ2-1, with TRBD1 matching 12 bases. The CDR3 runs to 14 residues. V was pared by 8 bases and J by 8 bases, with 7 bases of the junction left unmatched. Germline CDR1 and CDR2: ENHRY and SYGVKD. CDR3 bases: TGTGCCATCCGGGGGACAGGGGGCGTGGATGAGCAGTTCTTC. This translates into CAIRGTGGVDEQFF.

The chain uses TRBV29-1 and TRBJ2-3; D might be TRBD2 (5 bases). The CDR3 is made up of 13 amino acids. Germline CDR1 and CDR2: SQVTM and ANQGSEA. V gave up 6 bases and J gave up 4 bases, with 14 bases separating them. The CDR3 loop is CSVEGVSADTQYF. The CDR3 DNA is TGCAGCGTCGAGGGAGTGAGCGCAGATACGCAGTATTTT.

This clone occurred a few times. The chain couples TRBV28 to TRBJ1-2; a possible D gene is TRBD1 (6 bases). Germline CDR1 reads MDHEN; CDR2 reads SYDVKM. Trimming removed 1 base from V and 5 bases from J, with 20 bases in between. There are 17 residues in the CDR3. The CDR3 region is CASSLYPPAGEGYGYTF. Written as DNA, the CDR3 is TGTGCCAGCAGTTTATACCCCCCGGCAGGGGAGGGGTATGGCTACACCTTC.

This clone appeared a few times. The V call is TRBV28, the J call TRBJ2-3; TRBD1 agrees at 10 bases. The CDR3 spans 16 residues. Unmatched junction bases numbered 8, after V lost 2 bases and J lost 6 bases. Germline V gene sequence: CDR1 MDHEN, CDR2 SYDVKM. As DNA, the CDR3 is TGTGCCAGCAGTTTAAGCGGCGGGACAGGGGTCGATACGCAGTATTTT. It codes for CASSLSGGTGVDTQYF. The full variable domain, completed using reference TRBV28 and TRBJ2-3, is DVKVTQSSRYLVKRTGEKVFLECVQDMDHENMFWYRQDPGLGLRLIYFSYDVKMKEKGDIPEGYSVSREKKERFSLILESASTNQTSMYLCASSLSGGTGVDTQYFGPGTRLTVL.

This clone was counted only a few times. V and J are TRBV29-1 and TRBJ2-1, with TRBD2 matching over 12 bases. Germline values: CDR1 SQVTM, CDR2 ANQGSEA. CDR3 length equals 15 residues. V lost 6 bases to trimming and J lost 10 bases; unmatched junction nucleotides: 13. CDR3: CSVAPETSGRGEQFF. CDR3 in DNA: TGCAGCGTCGCCCCTGAGACTAGCGGGAGAGGAGAGCAGTTCTTC.

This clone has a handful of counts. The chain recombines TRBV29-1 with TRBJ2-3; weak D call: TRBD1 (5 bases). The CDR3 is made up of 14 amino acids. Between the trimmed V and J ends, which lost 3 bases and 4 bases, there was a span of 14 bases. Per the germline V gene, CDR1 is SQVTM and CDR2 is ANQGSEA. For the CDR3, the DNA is TGCAGCGTTGAGGGTACAGGAGTCGCAGATACGCAGTATTTT. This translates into CSVEGTGVADTQYF.

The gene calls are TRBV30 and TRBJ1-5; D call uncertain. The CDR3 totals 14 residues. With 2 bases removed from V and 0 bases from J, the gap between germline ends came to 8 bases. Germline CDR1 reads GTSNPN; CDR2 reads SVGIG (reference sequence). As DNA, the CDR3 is TGTGCCTGGAGTATGTCATTTAGCAATCAGCCCCAGCATTTT. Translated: CAWSMSFSNQPQHF.

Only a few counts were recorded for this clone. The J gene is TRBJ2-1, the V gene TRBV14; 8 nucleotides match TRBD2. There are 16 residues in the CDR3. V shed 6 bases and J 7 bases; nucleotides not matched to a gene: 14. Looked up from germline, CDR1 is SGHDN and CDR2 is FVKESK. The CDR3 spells CASRHTSGPYGNEQFF. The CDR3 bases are TGTGCCAGCAGACATACTAGCGGACCCTACGGAAATGAGCAGTTCTTC.

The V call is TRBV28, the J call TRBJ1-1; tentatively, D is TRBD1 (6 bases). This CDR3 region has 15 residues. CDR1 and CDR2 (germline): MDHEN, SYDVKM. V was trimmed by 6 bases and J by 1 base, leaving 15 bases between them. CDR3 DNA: TGTGCCAGCAGCCGTAGACAGGCGACGAACACTGAAGCTTTCTTT. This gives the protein CASSRRQATNTEAFF.

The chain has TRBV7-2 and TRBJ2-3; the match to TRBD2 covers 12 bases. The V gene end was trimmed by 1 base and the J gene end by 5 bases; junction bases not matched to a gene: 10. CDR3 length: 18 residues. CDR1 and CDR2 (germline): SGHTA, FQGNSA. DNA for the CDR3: TGTGCCAGCAGCTTAGGGTGGTCTAGCGGGAGGGCCATAGATACGCAGTATTTT. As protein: CASSLGWSSGRAIDTQYF.

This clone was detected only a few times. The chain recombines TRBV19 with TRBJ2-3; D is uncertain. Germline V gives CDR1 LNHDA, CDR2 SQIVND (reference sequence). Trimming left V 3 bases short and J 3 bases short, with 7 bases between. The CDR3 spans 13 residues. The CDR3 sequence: CASSIGRTDTQYF. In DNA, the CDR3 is TGTGCCAGTAGTATTGGCAGGACAGATACGCAGTATTTT.

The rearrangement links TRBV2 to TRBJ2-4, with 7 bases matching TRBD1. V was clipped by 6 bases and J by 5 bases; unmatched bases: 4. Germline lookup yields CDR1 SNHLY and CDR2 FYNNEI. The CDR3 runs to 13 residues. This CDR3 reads CASRWDSQNIQYF. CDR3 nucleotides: TGTGCCAGCAGGTGGGACAGCCAAAACATTCAGTACTTC.

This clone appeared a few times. CDR3 loop: CASSPGLADTGELFF. Written as DNA, the CDR3 is TGTGCCAGCAGCCCAGGACTAGCGGACACCGGGGAGCTGTTTTTT. This chain connects TRBV9 to TRBJ2-2, with 10 positions matching TRBD2. The CDR3 loop spans 15 amino acids. Germline V gene sequence: CDR1 SGDLS, CDR2 YYNGEE. V shed 4 bases and J 3 bases; nucleotides not matched to a gene: 3. Full variable domain (outside the CDR3, taken from reference TRBV9 and TRBJ2-2): DSGVTQTPKHLITATGQRVTLRCSPRSGDLSVYWYQQSLDQGLQFLIQYYNGEERAKGNILERFSAQQFPDLHSELNLSSLELGDSALYFCASSPGLADTGELFFGEGSRLTVL.

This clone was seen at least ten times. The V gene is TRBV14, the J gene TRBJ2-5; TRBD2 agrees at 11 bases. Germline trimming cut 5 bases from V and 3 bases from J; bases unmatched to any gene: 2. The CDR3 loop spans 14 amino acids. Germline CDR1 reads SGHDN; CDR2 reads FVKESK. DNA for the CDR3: TGTGCCAGCAGCAGACTAGCGGGAAAAGAGACCCAGTACTTC. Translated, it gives CASSRLAGKETQYF.

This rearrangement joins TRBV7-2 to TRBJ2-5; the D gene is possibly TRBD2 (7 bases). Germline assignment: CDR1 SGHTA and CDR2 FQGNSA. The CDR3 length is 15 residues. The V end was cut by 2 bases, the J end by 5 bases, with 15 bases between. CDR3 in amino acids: CASSLKRGAGETQYF. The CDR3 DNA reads TGTGCCAGCAGCTTAAAACGGGGGGCGGGGGAGACCCAGTACTTC.

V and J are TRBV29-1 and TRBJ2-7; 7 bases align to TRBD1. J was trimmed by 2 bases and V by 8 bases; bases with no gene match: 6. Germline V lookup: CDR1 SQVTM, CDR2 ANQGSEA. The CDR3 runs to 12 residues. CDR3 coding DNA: TGCAGCATCCAGGGGGTAACCTACGAGCAGTACTTC. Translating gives CSIQGVTYEQYF.

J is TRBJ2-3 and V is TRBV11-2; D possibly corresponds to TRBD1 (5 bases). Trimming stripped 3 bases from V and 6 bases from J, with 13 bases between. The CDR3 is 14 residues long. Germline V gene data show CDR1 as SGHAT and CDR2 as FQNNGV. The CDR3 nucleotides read TGTGCCAGCAGCTTTAGGACAATCACGGATACGCAGTATTTT. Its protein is CASSFRTITDTQYF.